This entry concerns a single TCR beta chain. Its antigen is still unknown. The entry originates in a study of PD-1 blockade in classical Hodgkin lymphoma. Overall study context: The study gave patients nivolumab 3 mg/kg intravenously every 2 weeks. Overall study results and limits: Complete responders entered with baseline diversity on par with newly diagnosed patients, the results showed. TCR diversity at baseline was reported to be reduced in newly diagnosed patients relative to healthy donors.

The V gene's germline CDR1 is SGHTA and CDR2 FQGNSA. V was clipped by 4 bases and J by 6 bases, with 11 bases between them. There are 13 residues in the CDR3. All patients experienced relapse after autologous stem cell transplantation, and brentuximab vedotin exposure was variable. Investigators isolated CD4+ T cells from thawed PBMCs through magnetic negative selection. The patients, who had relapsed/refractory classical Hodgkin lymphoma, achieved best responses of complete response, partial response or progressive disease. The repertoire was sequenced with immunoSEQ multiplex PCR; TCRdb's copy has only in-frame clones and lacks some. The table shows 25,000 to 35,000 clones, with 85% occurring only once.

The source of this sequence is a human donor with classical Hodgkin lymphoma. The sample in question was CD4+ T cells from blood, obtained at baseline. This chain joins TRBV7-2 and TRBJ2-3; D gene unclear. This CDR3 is CASSSEPLDTQYF. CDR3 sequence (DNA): TGTGCCAGCAGCTCTGAACCTCTTGATACGCAGTATTTT.